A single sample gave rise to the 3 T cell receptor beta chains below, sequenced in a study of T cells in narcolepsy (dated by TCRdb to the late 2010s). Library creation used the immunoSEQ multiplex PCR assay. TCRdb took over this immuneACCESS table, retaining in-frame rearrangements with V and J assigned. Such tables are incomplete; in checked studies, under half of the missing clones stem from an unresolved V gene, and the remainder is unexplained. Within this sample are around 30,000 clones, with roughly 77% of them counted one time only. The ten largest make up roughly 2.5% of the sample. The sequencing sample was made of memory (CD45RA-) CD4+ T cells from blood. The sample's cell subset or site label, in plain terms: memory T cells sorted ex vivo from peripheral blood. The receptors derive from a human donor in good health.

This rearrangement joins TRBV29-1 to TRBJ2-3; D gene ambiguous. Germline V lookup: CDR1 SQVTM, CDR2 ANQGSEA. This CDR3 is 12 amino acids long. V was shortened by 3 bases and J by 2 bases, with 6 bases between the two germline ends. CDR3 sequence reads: CSVDEFTDTQYF. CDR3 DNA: TGCAGCGTTGACGAGTTCACAGATACGCAGTATTTT.

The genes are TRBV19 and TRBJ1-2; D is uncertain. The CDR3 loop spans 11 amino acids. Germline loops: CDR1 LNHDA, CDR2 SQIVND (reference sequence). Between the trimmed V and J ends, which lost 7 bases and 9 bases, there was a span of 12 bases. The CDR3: CASIGEGSYTF. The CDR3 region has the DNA TGTGCCAGTATCGGGGAGGGTAGCTACACCTTC. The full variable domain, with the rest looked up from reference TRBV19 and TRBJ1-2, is DGGITQSPKYLFRKEGQNVTLSCEQNLNHDAMYWYRQDPGQGLRLIYYSQIVNDFQKGDIAEGYSVSREKKESFPLTVTSAQKNPTAFYLCASIGEGSYTFGSGTRLTVV.

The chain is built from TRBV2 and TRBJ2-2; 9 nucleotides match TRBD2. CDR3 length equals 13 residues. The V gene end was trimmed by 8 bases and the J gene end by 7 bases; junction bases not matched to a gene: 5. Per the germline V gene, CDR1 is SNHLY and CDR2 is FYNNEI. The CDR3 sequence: CASRTSEGGELFF. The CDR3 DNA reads TGTGCCAGCCGGACTAGCGAAGGCGGGGAGCTGTTTTTT.